This T cell receptor beta chain was observed in a study of blood T cell repertoires in COVID-19. At the level of the study: Sources were T cells, B-cell-depleted T cells, or PBMCs; the material itself was cDNA or gDNA.

TCRdb's table, derived via immunoSEQ multiplex PCR, lists solely in-frame clones and lacks some. The sample yields a few hundred thousand clones, less than 90% seen once. The germline CDR1 and CDR2 sequences are SGDLS and YYNGEE. Germline trimming cut 4 bases from V and 6 bases from J; bases unmatched to any gene: 13. The CDR3 spans 17 residues. The chain combines TRBV9 with TRBJ2-2; 9 bases align to TRBD2. Sequenced material: peripheral blood. This clonotype originated in a man between 60 and 70 years old with acute or convalescent COVID-19. CDR3 sequence: CASSSRGRGGPPGELFF. CDR3 sequence (DNA): TGTGCCAGCAGCTCCCGAGGGCGGGGGGGCCCCCCCGGGGAGCTGTTTTTT.